These T cell receptor beta chains were read from a single sample in a study of blood T cell repertoires in COVID-19. Data came from immunoSEQ multiplex PCR; TCRdb stores just in-frame clones and leaves some out. The table has 260,000 or so clones, 88% seen once. Material: peripheral blood. These TCRs come from a human donor in a cohort sampled during active COVID-19. CDR3s include the opening cysteine and the closing phenylalanine or tryptophan. The order of the fields is clone size, J gene, D gene, V gene, CDR3 DNA, CDR3 protein. The D gene is left open where the match is weak. Size tells how often a clone was seen (once, few, many) or the class of an expanded clone, and some rows leave it out.

>.|TRBJ2-1|.|TRBV6-2/TRBV6-3
TGTGCCAGCAGTTACTTGAGGGGGACACCCTACAATGAGCAGTTCTTC
CASSYLRGTPYNEQFF
>.|TRBJ2-1|.|TRBV9
TGTGCCAGCAGCGTAGACTCAGGGCGGTATTACAATGAGCAGTTCTTC
CASSVDSGRYYNEQFF
>.|TRBJ2-6|TRBD1|TRBV18
TGTGCCAGCTCACCACTTATCCGGACAGGGGCTGGGGCCAACGTCCTGACTTTC
CASSPLIRTGAGANVLTF
>few|TRBJ2-7|.|TRBV25-1
TGTGCCAGCAGTGACCCCACCGGGTCCTACGAGCAGTACTTC
CASSDPTGSYEQYF
>.|TRBJ2-7|.|TRBV30
TGTGCCTGGACCTTCCCCGGGGTCGAGCAGTACTTC
CAWTFPGVEQYF
>few|TRBJ1-2|.|TRBV4-2
TGTGCCAGCAGCCAAGACGGGGGTGGCTACACCTTC
CASSQDGGGYTF
>.|TRBJ2-3|.|TRBV5-1
TGCGCCAGCAGCTTTAGTGCTAGCACAGATACGCAGTATTTT
CASSFSASTDTQYF
>.|TRBJ1-1|TRBD1|TRBV5-1
TGCGCCAGCAGCCGAAGGGACAGGGCTGAAGCTTTCTTT
CASSRRDRAEAFF
>.|TRBJ2-7|.|TRBV4-1
TGCGCCAGCAGCCAAGGAGGTGCCTCCTACGAGCAGTACTTC
CASSQGGASYEQYF
>.|TRBJ2-5|TRBD1|TRBV3-1/TRBV3-2
TGTGCCAGCACGACGGAGGGACAGGGTTGGGAGACCCAGTACTTC
CASTTEGQGWETQYF
>.|TRBJ2-7|.|TRBV24-1
TGTGCCACCAGTGACGGGGTTAGGTACGAGCAGTACTTC
CATSDGVRYEQYF
>.|TRBJ1-2|.|TRBV7-9
TGTGCCAGCAGCTTAGGCCTTGACAGTCTCTATGGCTACACCTTC
CASSLGLDSLYGYTF
>.|TRBJ1-1|.|TRBV30
TGTGCCTGGAGTGAAACTGCTATGAACACTGAAGCTTTCTTT
CAWSETAMNTEAFF
>few|TRBJ1-2|TRBD1|TRBV27
TGTGCCAGCAGTTTCGGACAGGCTTATGGCTACACCTTC
CASSFGQAYGYTF
>.|TRBJ1-2|.|TRBV5-4
TGTGCCAGCAGCCCTGGGGGGGGGAACTATGGCTACACCTTC
CASSPGGGNYGYTF
>.|TRBJ2-3|TRBD2|TRBV7-3
TGTGCCAGCAGCTCTAGCGGGAGTAAAACAGATACGCAGTATTTT
CASSSSGSKTDTQYF
>.|TRBJ2-3|TRBD1|TRBV28
TGTGCCAGCTTACAGGGGAGCACAGATACGCAGTATTTT
CASLQGSTDTQYF
>.|TRBJ1-2|TRBD1|TRBV4-3
TGCGCCAGCAGCCTCTATGGGACAGGGCACTATGGCTACACCTTC
CASSLYGTGHYGYTF
>once|TRBJ2-5|.|TRBV28
TGTGCCAGCAGTAGGGGAGGCCAAGAGACCCAGTACTTC
CASSRGGQETQYF
>.|TRBJ1-5|.|TRBV10-2
TGCGCCAGCAGTGATAATTGGGAGGATCAGCCCCAGCATTTT
CASSDNWEDQPQHF
>.|TRBJ2-5|.|TRBV4-3
TGCGCCAGCAGCCAAGAAGCTCGAGAGACCCAGTACTTC
CASSQEARETQYF
>.|TRBJ2-7|TRBD2|TRBV3-1/TRBV3-2
TGTGCCAGCAGCCAAGGGGTAGCGGGCTACGAGCAGTACTTC
CASSQGVAGYEQYF
>.|TRBJ2-7|.|TRBV28
TGTGCCAGCAGGGCCGAGGACGAGCAGTACTTC
CASRAEDEQYF
>.|TRBJ2-6|TRBD1|TRBV27
TGTGCCAGCAGTCCAGTTACGGGACAGGGTGCCTCGAGCTCTGGGGCCAACGTCCTGACTTTC
CASSPVTGQGASSSGANVLTF
>.|TRBJ1-2|TRBD1|TRBV5-1
TGCGCCAGCAGCGAGGGACAGTCTGGCTACACCTTC
CASSEGQSGYTF
>.|TRBJ1-1|.|TRBV4-1
TGCGCCAGCAGCCAAGTGCGTGTGCACGGTGAAGCTTTCTTT
CASSQVRVHGEAFF
>.|TRBJ1-4|.|TRBV5-6
TGTGCCAGCAGCACCGCGGGGCGTGGGAGTGAAAAACTGTTTTTT
CASSTAGRGSEKLFF
>once|TRBJ1-2|TRBD1|TRBV5-4
TGTGCCAGCAGCCTGGGGACAGGAAAAAACTATGGCTACACCTTC
CASSLGTGKNYGYTF
>.|TRBJ2-1|.|TRBV4-3
TGCGCCAGCAGCCAAGCTTCAAGCGGTAGGGGGTGGGGCGAGCAGTTCTTC
CASSQASSGRGWGEQFF
>.|TRBJ2-1|.|TRBV7-9
TGTGCCAGCAGCTTACAGGGCAGGGGGGTTTACAATGAGCAGTTCTTC
CASSLQGRGVYNEQFF
>.|TRBJ2-7|TRBD1|TRBV9
TGTGCCAGCAGCGCGCGCCGGGACAGTGCCTACGAGCAGTACTTC
CASSARRDSAYEQYF
>.|TRBJ2-3|TRBD1|TRBV4-3
TGCGCCAGCAGCCAAGATGCAGGGACAGGGGAGGCAGATACGCAGTATTTT
CASSQDAGTGEADTQYF
>.|TRBJ2-7|TRBD2|TRBV6-2/TRBV6-3
TGTGCCAGCCGCCCCGAAGCGGGGCCCTACGAGCAGTACTTC
CASRPEAGPYEQYF
>.|TRBJ1-2|TRBD1|TRBV6-6
TGTGCCAGCAGTTCGGACAGGGGTGGGAATGGCTACACCTTC
CASSSDRGGNGYTF
>.|TRBJ1-2|TRBD1|TRBV6-1
TGTGCCAGCAGTGAAATCTCAACGGGACAGGGGTATGGCTACACCTTC
CASSEISTGQGYGYTF
>.|TRBJ2-3|.|TRBV2
TGTGCCAGCAATGAAGCACCGGGACAGCAGTATTTT
CASNEAPGQQYF
>.|TRBJ2-1|TRBD2|TRBV7-9
TGTGCCAGCAGCCCCCCCGGGGCGGGAGGAGCAATAGTTGAGCAGTTCTTC
CASSPPGAGGAIVEQFF
>.|TRBJ2-4|TRBD2|TRBV18
TGTGCCAGCTCACCACGAACTAGCGGTCCCGTAGCCAAAAACATTCAGTACTTC
CASSPRTSGPVAKNIQYF
>few|TRBJ1-5|.|TRBV10-2
TGCGCCAGCAGTGACCCCGCAGAGCCCCAGCATTTT
CASSDPAEPQHF